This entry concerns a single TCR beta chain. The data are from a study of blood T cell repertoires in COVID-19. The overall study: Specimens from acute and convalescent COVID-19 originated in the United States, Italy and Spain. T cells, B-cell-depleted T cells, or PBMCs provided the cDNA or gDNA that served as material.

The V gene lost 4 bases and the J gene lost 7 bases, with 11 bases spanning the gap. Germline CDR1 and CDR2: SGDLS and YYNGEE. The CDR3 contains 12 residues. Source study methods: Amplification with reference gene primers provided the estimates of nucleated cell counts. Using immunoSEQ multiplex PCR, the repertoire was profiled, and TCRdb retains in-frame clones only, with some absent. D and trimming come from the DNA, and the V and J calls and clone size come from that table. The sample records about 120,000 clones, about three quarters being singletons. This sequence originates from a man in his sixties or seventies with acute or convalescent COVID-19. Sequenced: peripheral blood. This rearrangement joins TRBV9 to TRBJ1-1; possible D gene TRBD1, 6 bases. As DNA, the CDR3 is TGTGCCAGCAGCCCTGGACAGAGTGAAGCTTTCTTT. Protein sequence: CASSPGQSEAFF.